The T cell receptor beta chain described here comes from a study of T cell responses to AZD1222 COVID-19 vaccine. About this clone: Its antigen is currently unknown.

The CDR3 runs to 15 residues. Looked up from germline, CDR1 is KGHDR and CDR2 is SFDVKD. Trimming cost V 5 bases and J 7 bases; bases outside gene matches: 7. Study-wide findings and caveats: Seropositivity was recorded at baseline in only five to seven AZD1222 recipients. At 160-218 and 743-854, vaccine-associated CD4 TCRs were dominant, and they spanned spike.

The assay was immunoSEQ multiplex PCR, and TCRdb's table has in-frame clones only and misses some. The table has about 76,000 clones, 70% to 90% seen once; the top ten hold approximately 10%. This receptor was obtained from an adult in good health. The rearrangement uses TRBV24-1 and TRBJ1-4, with 9 bases identical to TRBD1. The sequenced sample was peripheral blood, obtained on day 0 of AZD1222 vaccination. For the CDR3, the DNA is TGTGCCACCAGTGGGGTCGACAGGGGGTTTGAAAAACTGTTTTTT. Translating it yields CATSGVDRGFEKLFF.